The clone carrying this T cell receptor beta chain was counted a single time. V dropped 5 bases and J dropped 9 bases, with 22 bases sitting between them. Germline assignment: CDR1 SGHTA and CDR2 FQGNSA. The CDR3 consists of 15 residues. Reverse transcription of about 0.45 to 1 ug RNA was performed with random hexamers. One entry per CDR3 protein results from TCRdb running MiXCR on the immunoSEQ multiplex PCR reads. The sample contains approximately 160,000 distinct CDR3 sequences, roughly 92% of which appear only once. The record originates from a study of CD8 T cells in Susac syndrome. This chain uses TRBV7-2 with TRBJ1-2; D possibly corresponds to TRBD1 (5 bases). This clonotype originated in a human donor with multiple sclerosis. Material for sequencing was CD4+ T cells from PBMCs. CDR3: CASSPPPVGARSYTF. DNA for the CDR3: TGTGCCAGCAGCCCTCCTCCCGTCGGGGCAAGGAGCTACACCTTC.